These 29 T cell receptor beta chains share one sample of origin, sequenced in a study of cytomegalovirus exposure and HLA in healthy donors (dated by TCRdb to the late 2010s). Libraries came from the immunoSEQ multiplex PCR assay. The multiplex PCR relied on a mix of 60 forward primers for TCR Vbeta segments and 13 reverse primers for TCR Jbeta segments. Not all clones reach the TCRdb copy of this immuneACCESS table, which keeps in-frame sequences only. Checked studies attribute under half of the gap to unresolved V genes and leave the rest unexplained. Counted in this sample were 100,000 to 150,000 clones; approximately 75% of them appeared once. The ten largest clones take up under 3.5% of the sample. The sample taken for sequencing was PBMCs. All receptors come from a woman aged 45-65 years in good health and CMV-seronegative.

The V gene is TRBV7-2, the J gene TRBJ2-7; D possibly corresponds to TRBD2 (6 bases). Trimming shortened V by 4 bases and J by 1 base, and 14 bases separated the two germline ends. CDR1 and CDR2 (germline): SGHTA, FQGNSA. CDR3 size: 15 residues. CDR3 DNA sequence: TGTGCCAGCAGCTCCAACAATCTAGCGTCCTACGAGCAGTACTTC. It encodes CASSSNNLASYEQYF.

This chain joins TRBV11-2 and TRBJ2-3; D possibly corresponds to TRBD1 (5 bases). The CDR3 spans 14 residues. V lost 3 bases, J lost 2 bases, and 9 bases lay in between. From germline, CDR1 is SGHAT and CDR2 FQNNGV. As DNA, the CDR3 is TGTGCCAGCAGCTTGGGGCAGGACACAGATACGCAGTATTTT. Protein product: CASSLGQDTDTQYF.

The genes are TRBV11-2 and TRBJ2-5, with 13 bases that match TRBD2. With the DNA end fitting TRBJ2-7 better, the J assignment may be wrong. The germline CDR1 and CDR2 sequences are SGHAT and FQNNGV. The CDR3 is made up of 16 amino acids. The CDR3 bases are TGTGCCAGCAGCCTCCGGACTAGCGGGAGTTCCTACGAGCAGTACTTC. This translates into CASSLRTSGSSYEQYF.

The V gene is TRBV4-1, the J gene TRBJ1-2, with D possibly TRBD1 on 5 matching bases. CDR3 length: 17 amino acids. V was trimmed by 4 bases and J by 5 bases, leaving 23 bases between them. Germline CDR1 is MGHRA and CDR2 is YSYEKL. This CDR3 is CASSPTVREGRFYGYTF. The CDR3 DNA follows: TGCGCCAGCAGCCCTACCGTCCGGGAGGGGCGTTTTTATGGCTACACCTTC.

The chain combines TRBV11-2 with TRBJ1-1; a possible D gene is TRBD1 (6 bases). Trimming left V 5 bases short and J 6 bases short, with 10 bases between. The CDR3 runs 12 residues. Germline V gives CDR1 SGHAT, CDR2 FQNNGV. The chain's CDR3 is CASSPQGPEAFF. The CDR3 DNA follows: TGTGCCAGCAGCCCACAGGGACCTGAAGCTTTCTTT.

The chain combines TRBV28 with TRBJ1-5, with 8 positions matching TRBD1. Trimming at V came to 3 bases and at J to 7 bases, leaving 5 bases not matched to a gene. The CDR3 extends over 14 amino acids. Looked up from germline, CDR1 is MDHEN and CDR2 is SYDVKM. CDR3 sequence reads: CASSLGTGRQPQHF. The CDR3 coding sequence is TGTGCCAGCAGTTTGGGGACAGGTCGACAGCCCCAGCATTTT.

The CDR3: CAISEWGNGYTF. DNA for the CDR3: TGTGCCATCAGTGAATGGGGCAATGGCTACACCTTC. The chain is built from TRBV10-3 and TRBJ1-2; a possible D gene is TRBD1 (5 bases). Germline V lookup: CDR1 ENHRY, CDR2 SYGVKD. CDR3 size: 12 residues. Trimming removed 3 bases from V and 6 bases from J, with 8 bases in between.

The chain has TRBV19 and TRBJ2-1; 8 bases align to TRBD2. This CDR3 contains 15 residues. Germline CDR1 LNHDA, CDR2 SQIVND (reference sequence). V was clipped by 4 bases and J by 6 bases; unmatched bases: 8. DNA for the CDR3: TGTGCCAGTAGTACCCAGCGGGAGAGGGGCAATGAGCAGTTCTTC. Translating gives CASSTQRERGNEQFF.

This clone has only one observation. The chain uses TRBV21-1 and TRBJ2-3; TRBD1, the table's D call, lacks a check against the DNA. TRBV21-1 counts as a pseudogene. CDR3 length: 16 residues. The CDR3 sequence: CASSPRDRRRTDTQYF. The DNA of the CDR3 is TGTGCCAGCAGCCCTAGGGACAGGAGGAGGACAGATACGCAGTATTTT.

Relative to its sample, this clone is medium-sized. The same CDR3 arises from other DNA sequences in this sample as well. The chain has TRBV7-2 and TRBJ1-1; 9 bases line up with TRBD1. This CDR3 has 14 residues. V trimming: 5 bases; J trimming: 5 bases; junction bases outside the gene matches: 6. Per germline, CDR1 SGHTA and CDR2 FQGNSA. As DNA, the CDR3 is TGTGCCAGCAGCGGACAGGGGCCGGGGACTGAAGCTTTCTTT. This translates into CASSGQGPGTEAFF.

This chain links TRBV27 with TRBJ1-6; D not certain. The CDR3 sequence is 15 residues long. Germline CDR1 reads MNHEY; CDR2 reads SMNVEV (reference sequence). Trimming shortened V by 3 bases and J by 6 bases, and 12 bases separated the two germline ends. DNA for the CDR3: TGTGCCAGCAGTTTGGAGTTCCTCGGTAATTCACCCCTCCACTTT. Encoded protein: CASSLEFLGNSPLHF.

This clone has just a few counts. This chain uses TRBV9 with TRBJ1-1; 7 nucleotides line up with TRBD1. The CDR3 is 14 amino acids. In germline, CDR1 is SGDLS, CDR2 YYNGEE. Trimming removed 0 bases from V and 12 bases from J; junction bases left unmatched: 11. The CDR3 here is CASSVVTGVADSFF. The CDR3 DNA reads as TGTGCCAGCAGCGTAGTCACAGGGGTAGCCGACTCTTTCTTT.

The J gene is TRBJ2-1, the V gene TRBV6-4; maybe TRBD1 (6 bases). The CDR3 length is 14 residues. V shed 7 bases and J shed 4 bases, with 14 bases lying between them. The V gene's germline CDR1 is MRHNA and CDR2 SNTAGT. CDR3 nucleotides: TGTGCCAGCAAATTGACAGGTGGATACAATGAGCAGTTCTTC. Translated: CASKLTGGYNEQFF.

The chain recombines TRBV27 with TRBJ1-5; TRBD1 agrees at 8 bases. The V and J ends lost 5 bases and 4 bases, in that order; junction bases with no gene match: 4. The CDR3 extends over 14 amino acids. CDR1 and CDR2 from the germline V gene are MNHEY and SMNVEV (reference sequence). CDR3 residues: CASSPHRGNQPQHF. The DNA of the CDR3 is TGTGCCAGCAGTCCTCACAGGGGGAATCAGCCCCAGCATTTT.

V gene TRBV25-1 combines with J gene TRBJ2-5, with TRBD2 matching over 10 bases. V was clipped by 3 bases and J by 5 bases; unmatched bases: 9. CDR3 length: 16 residues. The V gene's germline CDR1 is MGHDK and CDR2 SYGVNS. The CDR3: CASSDPPAGGPETQYF. DNA for the CDR3: TGTGCCAGCAGTGACCCCCCAGCGGGAGGGCCCGAGACCCAGTACTTC.

The chain combines TRBV7-2 with TRBJ2-1; D remains unclear. V was shortened by 0 bases and J by 6 bases, with 3 bases between the two germline ends. The CDR3 extends over 12 amino acids. Looked up from germline, CDR1 is SGHTA and CDR2 is FQGNSA. CDR3 region: CASSLALNEQFF. The DNA for the CDR3 is TGTGCCAGCAGCTTAGCCCTCAATGAGCAGTTCTTC.

The sample holds a few counts of this clone. This chain uses TRBV28 with TRBJ2-5; 9 bases map to TRBD1. The germline gives CDR1 MDHEN, CDR2 SYDVKM. There are 14 residues in the CDR3. CDR3 protein: CGTKTGGKLETQYF. CDR3 coding DNA: TGTGGTACGAAGACAGGGGGAAAGTTGGAGACCCAGTACTTC.

The chain recombines TRBV28 with TRBJ2-1, with 10 nucleotides matching TRBD2. There are 21 residues in the CDR3. The V gene end was trimmed by 5 bases and the J gene end by 8 bases; junction bases not matched to a gene: 27. Germline CDR1 is MDHEN and CDR2 is SYDVKM. Here the CDR3 DNA reads TGTGCCAGCAGTAGACGACAGTCCCCCCTACTTCCTAGCGGGAGTAGGGATGAGCAGTTCTTC. This sequence encodes CASSRRQSPLLPSGSRDEQFF.

A single count supports this clone. This same CDR3 is encoded by further DNA sequences in the sample. The chain links TRBV7-9 to TRBJ1-6; D may be TRBD1 (5 bases). Germline-derived CDR1 and CDR2 are SEHNR and FQNEAQ (reference sequence). This CDR3 has 15 amino acids. With 5 bases removed from V and 10 bases from J, the gap between germline ends came to 18 bases. The CDR3: CASSPSGQGNSPLHF. CDR3 DNA: TGTGCCAGCAGCCCATCAGGGCAGGGTAACTCACCCCTCCACTTT.

The J gene is TRBJ2-5, the V gene TRBV28, with 9 positions matching TRBD2. J gave up 0 bases and V 8 bases, and 7 bases lay outside the gene matches. Per germline, CDR1 MDHEN and CDR2 SYDVKM. CDR3 length: 15 residues. The CDR3 reads CASPGASGNQETQYF. CDR3 nucleotides: TGTGCCAGCCCTGGAGCTAGCGGGAACCAAGAGACCCAGTACTTC.

The V and J genes are TRBV28 and TRBJ1-2, with TRBD1 as a possible D gene (6 bases). Trimming cost V 5 bases and J 4 bases, with 14 bases left between them. The CDR3 is 14 amino acids. Germline V lookup: CDR1 MDHEN, CDR2 SYDVKM. The CDR3 protein is CASSTIQGVYGYTF. CDR3 in DNA: TGTGCCAGCAGTACTATACAGGGTGTCTATGGCTACACCTTC.

This chain links TRBV4-1 with TRBJ1-1; D is unclear. Trimming took 3 bases from V and 3 from J, leaving 14 bases between them. Germline V gene lookup returns CDR1 MGHRA and CDR2 YSYEKL. This CDR3 is 15 amino acids long. In DNA form, the CDR3 reads TGCGCCAGCAGCCAGACTCTCGGTTTGGACACTGAAGCTTTCTTT. Its protein product is CASSQTLGLDTEAFF.

This rearrangement joins TRBV11-1 to TRBJ2-1, with D unclear. Germline loops: CDR1 SGHAT, CDR2 FQDESV (reference sequence). V lost 5 bases, J lost 0 bases, and 14 bases lay in between. The CDR3 has 16 amino acids. In DNA, the CDR3 is TGTGCCAGCAGCCTCCCGGCCCCTAGCTCCTACAATGAGCAGTTCTTC. It yields the protein CASSLPAPSSYNEQFF.

The V gene is TRBV19, the J gene TRBJ2-1; 8 bases match TRBD2. After removal of 3 bases from V and 9 bases from J, the junction contained 4 bases not matched to a gene. The CDR3 runs to 13 residues. CDR1 and CDR2 (germline): LNHDA, SQIVND (reference sequence). CDR3: CASSMMAGGEQFF. The CDR3 bases are TGTGCCAGTAGTATGATGGCGGGAGGTGAGCAGTTCTTC.

This clone occurred a few times. The chain employs TRBV12-5 and TRBJ2-7, with 11 positions matching TRBD1. Losses at the gene ends were 3 bases for V and 2 bases for J; bases not matched to a gene: 12. CDR1 LGHNT and CDR2 FRNRAP come from the germline V gene. The CDR3 loop spans 18 amino acids. Written as DNA, the CDR3 is TGTGCTAGTGGTTTCGAACCCGGACAGGGGGCGAGTGCCTACGAGCAGTACTTC. Translation: CASGFEPGQGASAYEQYF.

The V call is TRBV28, the J call TRBJ1-1; D perhaps matches TRBD1 (5 bases). V shed 10 bases and J shed 0 bases, with 18 bases lying between them. The CDR3 is made up of 15 amino acids. CDR1 MDHEN and CDR2 SYDVKM come from the germline V gene. CDR3: CATQDSSLLNTEAFF. For the CDR3, the DNA is TGTGCCACCCAAGACAGTTCACTTTTGAACACTGAAGCTTTCTTT.

This clone was observed once. The genes are TRBV18 and TRBJ2-5; the match to TRBD1 covers 7 bases. The V gene end was trimmed by 1 base and the J gene end by 6 bases; junction bases not matched to a gene: 11. Germline CDR1 is KGHSH and CDR2 is LQKENI. The CDR3 runs to 16 residues. CDR3 DNA: TGTGCCAGCTCACCACGGACAGGAAATGTGGAGAAGACCCAGTACTTC. Translating gives CASSPRTGNVEKTQYF.

This chain connects TRBV2 to TRBJ2-3; D is undetermined. In germline, CDR1 is SNHLY, CDR2 FYNNEI. V lost 1 base and J lost 6, with 11 bases in between. The CDR3 covers 14 residues. The CDR3 DNA is TGTGCCAGCAGTGAAGAGATAGCCTCGGATACGCAGTATTTT. It yields the protein CASSEEIASDTQYF.

This chain links TRBV6-6 with TRBJ1-2; D gene unclear. This CDR3 is built from 14 residues. Germline CDR1 reads MNHNY; CDR2 reads SVGAGI (reference sequence). Trimming shortened V by 7 bases and J by 1 base, and 13 bases separated the two germline ends. The CDR3 sequence: CASTAVEGNYGYTF. In nucleotides, the CDR3 is TGTGCCAGCACCGCTGTGGAGGGTAACTATGGCTACACCTTC.